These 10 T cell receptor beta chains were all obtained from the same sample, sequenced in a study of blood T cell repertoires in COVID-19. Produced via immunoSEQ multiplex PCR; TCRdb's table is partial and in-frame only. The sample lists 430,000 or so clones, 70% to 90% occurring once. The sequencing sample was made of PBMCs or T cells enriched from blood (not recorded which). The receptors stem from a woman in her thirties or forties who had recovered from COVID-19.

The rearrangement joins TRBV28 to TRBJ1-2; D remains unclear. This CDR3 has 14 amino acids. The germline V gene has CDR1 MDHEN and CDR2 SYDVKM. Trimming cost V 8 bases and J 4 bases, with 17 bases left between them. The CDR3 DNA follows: TGTGCCAGCTTTTCAGCGCCCTTTTCCTATGGCTACACCTTC. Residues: CASFSAPFSYGYTF.

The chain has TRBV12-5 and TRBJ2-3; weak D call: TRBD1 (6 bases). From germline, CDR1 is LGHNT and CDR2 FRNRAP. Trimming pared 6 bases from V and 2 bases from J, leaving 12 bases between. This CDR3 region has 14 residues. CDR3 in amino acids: CASGHGQTTDTQYF. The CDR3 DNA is TGTGCTAGTGGACATGGACAGACCACAGATACGCAGTATTTT.

CDR3 loop: CASSSFREKLFF. The CDR3 DNA reads TGTGCCAGCAGCTCCTTCCGGGAAAAACTGTTTTTT. The chain joins TRBV5-6 to TRBJ1-4; D uncertain. Germline CDR1 and CDR2: SGHDT and YYEEEE. The length of the CDR3 is 12 residues. Trimming left V 3 bases short and J 8 bases short, with 8 bases between.

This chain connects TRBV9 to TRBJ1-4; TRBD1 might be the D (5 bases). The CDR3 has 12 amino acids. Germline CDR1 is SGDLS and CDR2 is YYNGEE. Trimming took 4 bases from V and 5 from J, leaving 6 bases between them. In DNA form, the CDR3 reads TGTGCCAGCAGCCGGGGGAATGAAAAACTGTTTTTT. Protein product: CASSRGNEKLFF.

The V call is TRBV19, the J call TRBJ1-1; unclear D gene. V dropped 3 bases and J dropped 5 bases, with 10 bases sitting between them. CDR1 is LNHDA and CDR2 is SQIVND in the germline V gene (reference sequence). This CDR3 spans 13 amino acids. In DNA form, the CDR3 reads TGTGCCAGTAGTATCCGGACGGGGACTGAAGCTTTCTTT. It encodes CASSIRTGTEAFF. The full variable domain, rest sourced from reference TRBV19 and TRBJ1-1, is DGGITQSPKYLFRKEGQNVTLSCEQNLNHDAMYWYRQDPGQGLRLIYYSQIVNDFQKGDIAEGYSVSREKKESFPLTVTSAQKNPTAFYLCASSIRTGTEAFFGQGTRLTVV.

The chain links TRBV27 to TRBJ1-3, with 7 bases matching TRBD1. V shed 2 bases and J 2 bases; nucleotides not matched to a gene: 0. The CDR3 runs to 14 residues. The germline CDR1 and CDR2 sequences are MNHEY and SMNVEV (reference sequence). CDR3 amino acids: CASSLGTAGNTIYF. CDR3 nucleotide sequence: TGTGCCAGCAGTTTAGGGACAGCTGGAAACACCATATATTTT.

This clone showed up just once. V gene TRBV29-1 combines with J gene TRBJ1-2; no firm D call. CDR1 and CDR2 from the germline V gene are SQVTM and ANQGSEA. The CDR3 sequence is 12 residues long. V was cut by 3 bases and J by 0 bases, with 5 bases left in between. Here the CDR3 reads CSVDKSNYGYTF. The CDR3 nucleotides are TGCAGCGTTGACAAATCTAACTATGGCTACACCTTC.

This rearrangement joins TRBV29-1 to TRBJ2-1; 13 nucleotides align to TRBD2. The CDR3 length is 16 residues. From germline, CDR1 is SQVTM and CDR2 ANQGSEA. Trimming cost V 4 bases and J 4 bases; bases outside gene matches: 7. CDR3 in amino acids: CSVAPGTSGKYNEQFF. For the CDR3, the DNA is TGCAGCGTTGCGCCTGGGACTAGCGGGAAATACAATGAGCAGTTCTTC.

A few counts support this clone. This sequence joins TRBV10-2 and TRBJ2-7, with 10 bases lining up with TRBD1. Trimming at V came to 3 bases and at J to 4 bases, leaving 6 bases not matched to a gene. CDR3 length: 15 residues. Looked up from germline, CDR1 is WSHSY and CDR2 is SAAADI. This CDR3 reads CASSEGQGDVYEQYF. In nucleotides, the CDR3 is TGCGCCAGCAGTGAAGGACAGGGGGACGTATACGAGCAGTACTTC.

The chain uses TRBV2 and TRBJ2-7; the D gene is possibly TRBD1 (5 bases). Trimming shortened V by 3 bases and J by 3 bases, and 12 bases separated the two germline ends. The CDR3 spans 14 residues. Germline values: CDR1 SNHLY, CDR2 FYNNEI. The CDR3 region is CASSDQGQGYEQYF. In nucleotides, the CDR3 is TGTGCCAGCAGTGATCAAGGCCAGGGCTACGAGCAGTACTTC.